The 14 T cell receptor beta chains below all came from one sample that was sequenced in a study of blood T cells in healthy people across ages. Sample-barcoded 5' priming and a J-beta primer mix drove a second PCR of about 6 to 12 cycles. TCRdb independently ran MiXCR on the 5' RACE reads; one entry per CDR3 protein. The data hold about 1,800,000 distinct CDR3 sequences, with roughly 27% observed a single time. Sequenced input: blood. The receptors were gathered from a woman aged 25 to 39 in good health.

There are many counts of this clonotype. The rearrangement uses TRBV12-3 or TRBV12-4 and TRBJ2-4, with 8 bases fitting TRBD1. V lost 5 bases, J lost 9 bases, and 9 bases stayed unmatched. The CDR3 length is 14 residues. This CDR3 is CASSPTGGGGIQYF. In DNA, the CDR3 is TGTGCCAGCAGTCCCACAGGGGGTGGTGGCATTCAGTACTTC.

CDR3 residues: CASSLPTGGPTGELFF. CDR3 nucleotide sequence: TGTGCCAGCAGTTTACCAACGGGAGGCCCCACCGGGGAGCTGTTTTTT. J is TRBJ2-2 and V is TRBV12-3 or TRBV12-4, with TRBD2 identical over 7 bases. V was pared by 2 bases and J by 4 bases, with 7 bases of the junction left unmatched. This CDR3 is built from 16 residues.

This chain connects TRBV4-3 to TRBJ2-2, with D possibly being TRBD1 (5 bases). The germline gives CDR1 LGHNA, CDR2 YSLEER. The CDR3 is 13 amino acids. V was cut by 0 bases and J by 9 bases, with 8 bases left in between. The CDR3 here is CASSQDQGWELFF. In DNA form, the CDR3 reads TGCGCCAGCAGCCAAGACCAGGGATGGGAGCTGTTTTTT.

Comments on this clonotype: Its ends do not fully match the called genes, so a read error is possible. This sequence joins TRBV12-3 or TRBV12-4 and TRBJ1-5; 7 bases agree with TRBD1. The CDR3 spans 15 residues. The CDR3 region is CASSYRRQGRQPRHF. CDR3 in DNA: TGTGCCAGCAGCTATCGACGACAGGGCAGGCAGCCCCGGCATTTT.

The chain has TRBV5-6 and TRBJ2-4; D remains unclear. The closer fit of TRBJ2-7 to the DNA end suggests the J call may be wrong. The CDR3 runs 14 residues. The V gene's germline CDR1 is SGHDT and CDR2 YYEEEE. DNA for the CDR3: TGTGCCAGCAACACCCACGGCGTGTTCCACGAGCAGTACTTC. Its translation: CASNTHGVFHEQYF.

This clonotype was counted ten times or more. V gene TRBV20-1 combines with J gene TRBJ2-6; no reliable D call. This CDR3 contains 14 residues. From germline, CDR1 is DFQATT and CDR2 SNEGSKA (reference sequence). Trimming cost V 3 bases and J 1 base, with 7 bases left between them. In DNA, the CDR3 is TGCAGTGCTAGTTTCCAATCTGGGGCCAACGTCCTGACTTTC. This gives the protein CSASFQSGANVLTF.

This clonotype appeared many times. This sequence joins TRBV20-1 and TRBJ1-6, with no clear D. V lost 6 bases, J lost 9 bases, and 12 bases lay in between. Germline assignment: CDR1 DFQATT and CDR2 SNEGSKA (reference sequence). The CDR3 covers 12 residues. The CDR3 loop reads CSAAVGSSPLHF. In DNA, the CDR3 is TGCAGTGCCGCGGTTGGTTCTTCACCCCTCCACTTT.

A few counts support this clonotype. The V call is TRBV20-1, the J call TRBJ2-3; 8 bases fit TRBD1. Germline loops: CDR1 DFQATT, CDR2 SNEGSKA (reference sequence). Unmatched junction bases numbered 13, after V lost 4 bases and J lost 4 bases. CDR3 length: 16 residues. This chain's CDR3 is CSAINPGQGGADTQYF. The CDR3 DNA sequence: TGCAGTGCTATAAATCCAGGACAGGGCGGCGCAGATACGCAGTATTTT.

This clonotype occurred many times. The gene calls are TRBV24-1 and TRBJ1-2, with 11 positions matching TRBD1. This CDR3 has 15 amino acids. CDR1 is KGHDR and CDR2 is SFDVKD in the germline V gene. The V and J ends lost 4 bases and 7 bases, in that order; junction bases with no gene match: 7. The CDR3 sequence: CATSDPGQGVGGYTF. The DNA for the CDR3 is TGTGCCACCAGTGACCCGGGACAGGGGGTTGGTGGCTACACCTTC.

J is TRBJ2-3 and V is TRBV5-1; the D gene is possibly TRBD1 (5 bases). Trimming shortened V by 6 bases and J by 2 bases, and 13 bases separated the two germline ends. The CDR3 length is 14 residues. The germline V gene encodes CDR1 SGHRS and CDR2 YFSETQ. This chain's CDR3 is CASTSGITTDTQYF. In nucleotides, the CDR3 is TGCGCCAGCACCTCAGGGATTACCACAGATACGCAGTATTTT.

J is TRBJ2-3 and V is TRBV29-1; 7 nucleotides agree with TRBD2. This CDR3 is 17 amino acids long. With V trimmed by 4 bases and J by 8 bases, 21 bases remained unmatched. CDR1 is SQVTM, CDR2 ANQGSEA, per germline. CDR3 sequence: CSVGPEKGLPSGGTQYF. The CDR3 DNA reads as TGCAGCGTTGGCCCAGAGAAGGGACTACCGTCTGGGGGTACGCAGTATTTT.

In this sample, this clonotype turned up a few times. This sequence joins TRBV21-1 and TRBJ1-6; the D call of TRBD1 is as the table states it, not checked on the DNA. TRBV21-1 is annotated as a pseudogene. The CDR3 length is 17 residues. CDR3 amino acids: CASSKGEQGPTNSPLHF. The CDR3 DNA reads as TGTGCCAGCAGCAAAGGAGAACAGGGGCCGACTAATTCACCCCTCCACTTT.

The chain couples TRBV7-2 to TRBJ2-1, with D possibly being TRBD2 (6 bases). Looked up from germline, CDR1 is SGHTA and CDR2 is FQGNSA. The CDR3 is 16 amino acids. V gave up 0 bases and J gave up 5 bases, with 14 bases separating them. CDR3 coding DNA: TGTGCCAGCAGCTTAGCGCCAAGGAGGGTCGACAATGAGCAGTTCTTC. Protein sequence: CASSLAPRRVDNEQFF. Drawing the rest from reference TRBV7-2 and TRBJ2-1, the complete variable domain is GAGVSQSPSNKVTEKGKDVELRCDPISGHTALYWYRQSLGQGLEFLIYFQGNSAPDKSGLPSDRFSAERTGGSVSTLTIQRTQQEDSAVYLCASSLAPRRVDNEQFFGPGTRLTVL.

The rearrangement uses TRBV7-2 and TRBJ2-4; perhaps TRBD1 as D (5 bases). V shed 8 bases and J shed 13 bases, with 27 bases lying between them. The CDR3 length is 15 residues. Germline CDR1 and CDR2: SGHTA and FQGNSA. The CDR3 region is CASGSQGFNKDEQYF. Written as DNA, the CDR3 is TGTGCCAGCGGCTCTCAGGGATTCAATAAAGATGAGCAGTACTTC.